Shown below are 21 T cell receptor beta chains from a single sample sequenced in a study of cytomegalovirus exposure and HLA in healthy donors. This PCR relied on a set of 60 Vbeta primers and 13 Jbeta primers. The protocol was immunoSEQ multiplex PCR, while the TCRdb copy is restricted to in-frame clones and leaves out a portion. The sample gives 120,000 to 150,000 clones, 60% to 85% of which show up once; less than 1.5% is in the top ten. Sequencing used PBMCs. Receptors originate from a male donor in good health and CMV-seropositive.

This clone occurred once. This rearrangement joins TRBV18 to TRBJ1-5; D gene uncertain. V was shortened by 2 bases and J by 0 bases, with 8 bases between the two germline ends. Germline CDR1 reads KGHSH; CDR2 reads LQKENI. This CDR3 is 15 amino acids long. As DNA, the CDR3 is TGTGCCAGCTCACCAGGGCTACTTAGCAATCAGCCCCAGCATTTT. The encoded protein is CASSPGLLSNQPQHF.

The chain combines TRBV29-1 with TRBJ2-7; D unclear. The CDR3 sequence is 9 residues long. Germline V gene sequence: CDR1 SQVTM, CDR2 ANQGSEA. V gave up 4 bases and J gave up 5 bases, with 3 bases separating them. CDR3 loop: CSVVDEQYF. DNA of the CDR3: TGCAGCGTTGTAGACGAGCAGTACTTC.

The V call is TRBV7-2, the J call TRBJ2-7; no definite D call. In germline, CDR1 is SGHTA, CDR2 FQGNSA. This CDR3 region has 12 residues. Trimming shortened V by 1 base and J by 3 bases, and 4 bases separated the two germline ends. This chain's CDR3 is CASSLVRYEQYF. The DNA for the CDR3 is TGTGCCAGCAGCTTAGTCCGCTACGAGCAGTACTTC.

J is TRBJ1-1 and V is TRBV19; 7 bases fit TRBD1. The CDR3 totals 16 residues. Germline CDR1 LNHDA, CDR2 SQIVND (reference sequence). The J segment lost 0 bases and the V segment lost 2 bases, leaving 6 bases of the junction unmatched. Here the CDR3 DNA reads TGTGCCAGTAGTATAAGACAGGGCCACCTGAACACTGAAGCTTTCTTT. Its translation: CASSIRQGHLNTEAFF.

The gene calls are TRBV25-1 and TRBJ1-1; possibly TRBD1 for D (6 bases). This CDR3 spans 13 amino acids. The germline CDR1 and CDR2 sequences are MGHDK and SYGVNS. Deletions cut 6 bases from V and 4 bases from J, with 12 bases between. CDR3 bases: TGTGCCAGCAGCCCAGGGGCCTTCACTGAAGCTTTCTTT. This codes for CASSPGAFTEAFF.

V gene TRBV4-3 combines with J gene TRBJ1-2; the match to TRBD1 covers 10 bases. The V and J ends lost 8 bases and 8 bases, in that order; junction bases with no gene match: 11. Germline CDR1 is LGHNA and CDR2 is YSLEER. CDR3 size: 14 residues. The CDR3 spells CASGPGQGLNGYTF. DNA for the CDR3: TGCGCCAGCGGTCCGGGACAGGGGCTCAACGGCTACACCTTC.

A single count supports this clone. V is TRBV5-4 and J is TRBJ1-1, with D perhaps matching TRBD1 (6 bases). V was trimmed by 2 bases and J by 1 base, leaving 9 bases between them. The CDR3 runs 14 residues. The V gene's germline CDR1 is SGHNT and CDR2 YYREEE (reference sequence). The CDR3 nucleotides read TGTGCCAGCAGCTTCACAGGGCGGAACACTGAAGCTTTCTTT. It yields the protein CASSFTGRNTEAFF.

The chain carries TRBV19 and TRBJ1-1; D may be TRBD1 (5 bases). Per germline, CDR1 LNHDA and CDR2 SQIVND (reference sequence). V was shortened by 7 bases and J by 0 bases, with 15 bases between the two germline ends. The CDR3 has 15 residues. The DNA of the CDR3 is TGTGCCAGTACCCCCCTGGGGCACTTGAACACTGAAGCTTTCTTT. Encoded protein: CASTPLGHLNTEAFF.

The rearrangement uses TRBV5-1 and TRBJ1-1; no firm D call. Deletions cut 3 bases from V and 1 base from J, with 10 bases between. The germline V gene has CDR1 SGHRS and CDR2 YFSETQ. The CDR3 is 14 amino acids. The CDR3 sequence: CASSSDFSNTEAFF. In DNA, the CDR3 is TGCGCCAGCAGCTCGGACTTCTCGAACACTGAAGCTTTCTTT.

The rearrangement uses TRBV7-3 and TRBJ1-2, with TRBD1 matching 8 bases. The CDR3 has 15 amino acids. Unmatched junction bases numbered 4, after V lost 0 bases and J lost 4 bases. Germline V gives CDR1 SGHTA, CDR2 FQGTGA. CDR3 bases: TGTGCCAGCAGCTTAACGTTCGACAGGGGCTATGGCTACACCTTC. Its translation is CASSLTFDRGYGYTF.

The gene calls are TRBV7-9 and TRBJ2-7; 9 bases align to TRBD2. This CDR3 contains 14 residues. V was pared by 5 bases and J by 5 bases, with 7 bases of the junction left unmatched. Germline CDR1 reads SEHNR; CDR2 reads FQNEAQ (reference sequence). CDR3 amino acids: CASSPTSGLDEQYF. The DNA of the CDR3 is TGTGCCAGCAGCCCAACTAGCGGGTTAGACGAGCAGTACTTC.

The genes are TRBV7-8 and TRBJ2-2, with D possibly TRBD1 on 6 matching bases. Germline V gene lookup returns CDR1 SGHVS and CDR2 FQNEAQ. The CDR3 contains 14 residues. V shed 5 bases and J shed 1 base, with 8 bases lying between them. CDR3 loop: CASSPDRNTGELFF. DNA for the CDR3: TGTGCCAGCAGCCCGGACAGGAACACCGGGGAGCTGTTTTTT.

The chain carries TRBV5-1 and TRBJ2-1; the match to TRBD1 covers 9 bases. CDR1 SGHRS and CDR2 YFSETQ come from the germline V gene. The CDR3 loop spans 15 amino acids. V gave up 3 bases and J gave up 8 bases; unmatched junction bases: 9. The chain's CDR3 is CASSSRTGEADEQFF. The CDR3 DNA reads TGCGCCAGCAGCTCCCGGACAGGGGAGGCAGATGAGCAGTTCTTC.

In DNA, the CDR3 is TGTGCCAGCAGCTCTAGCCCAGCGGGACTTACCGGGGAGCTGTTTTTT. This sequence encodes CASSSSPAGLTGELFF. The chain recombines TRBV7-2 with TRBJ2-2, with 7 bases aligning to TRBD2. Trimming cost V 4 bases and J 5 bases; bases outside gene matches: 10. Germline CDR1 SGHTA, CDR2 FQGNSA. This CDR3 has 16 amino acids. Based on the CDR3 plus reference TRBV7-2 and TRBJ2-2, the full variable domain is GAGVSQSPSNKVTEKGKDVELRCDPISGHTALYWYRQSLGQGLEFLIYFQGNSAPDKSGLPSDRFSAERTGGSVSTLTIQRTQQEDSAVYLCASSSSPAGLTGELFFGEGSRLTVL.

For this clone: Within the sample, other DNA sequences also encode this same CDR3. The chain employs TRBV18 and TRBJ1-2, with D tentatively TRBD1 (5 bases). V lost 3 bases and J lost 0, with 8 bases in between. The CDR3 is made up of 14 amino acids. Germline V gene sequence: CDR1 KGHSH, CDR2 LQKENI. This chain's CDR3 is CASSPRQTNYGYTF. The CDR3 DNA reads TGTGCCAGCTCACCGCGACAGACTAACTATGGCTACACCTTC.

The chain couples TRBV7-2 to TRBJ2-1; 7 bases line up with TRBD1. V trimming: 5 bases; J trimming: 8 bases; junction bases outside the gene matches: 9. The CDR3 has 14 amino acids. The germline V gene encodes CDR1 SGHTA and CDR2 FQGNSA. CDR3 loop: CASSQQQGRDEQFF. In DNA, the CDR3 is TGTGCCAGCAGCCAACAACAGGGGCGCGATGAGCAGTTCTTC. The complete variable domain, with remaining parts taken from reference TRBV7-2 and TRBJ2-1, reads GAGVSQSPSNKVTEKGKDVELRCDPISGHTALYWYRQSLGQGLEFLIYFQGNSAPDKSGLPSDRFSAERTGGSVSTLTIQRTQQEDSAVYLCASSQQQGRDEQFFGPGTRLTVL.

This rearrangement joins TRBV2 to TRBJ2-5; D gene unclear. Judging by the DNA end, TRBJ2-7 fits better; the J call may be wrong. The CDR3 runs to 12 residues. Germline CDR1 SNHLY, CDR2 FYNNEI. CDR3 region: CASSDLRSEQYF. The CDR3 coding sequence is TGTGCCAGCAGTGATCTGAGGTCCGAGCAGTACTTC.

The table lists this clone with a few counts. The DNA for the CDR3 is TGCGCCAGCAGTTCAGGGGAAGCAACTAATGAAAAACTGTTTTTT. Translated: CASSSGEATNEKLFF. J is TRBJ1-4 and V is TRBV10-2; possibly TRBD1 for D (6 bases). Germline V gene sequence: CDR1 WSHSY, CDR2 SAAADI. The CDR3 is made up of 15 amino acids. With 5 bases removed from V and 0 bases from J, the gap between germline ends came to 10 bases.

This clone came up once. The chain couples TRBV7-6 to TRBJ1-4; 8 bases map to TRBD1. V shed 5 bases and J 8 bases; nucleotides not matched to a gene: 16. This CDR3 is 17 amino acids long. Germline assignment: CDR1 SGHVS and CDR2 FNYEAQ. The CDR3 nucleotides are TGTGCCAGCAGCGCCCAGGGGGCGGGCCCCGCTCGCGAAAAACTGTTTTTT. This sequence encodes CASSAQGAGPAREKLFF. Complete variable domain (other parts from reference TRBV7-6 and TRBJ1-4): GAGVSQSPRYKVTKRGQDVALRCDPISGHVSLYWYRQALGQGPEFLTYFNYEAQQDKSGLPNDRFSAERPEGSISTLTIQRTEQRDSAMYRCASSAQGAGPAREKLFFGSGTQLSVL.

This clone was recorded once. V and J are TRBV12-5 and TRBJ2-1; 7 nucleotides align to TRBD2. This CDR3 spans 21 amino acids. V was pared by 3 bases and J by 4 bases, with 24 bases of the junction left unmatched. Germline V CDR1 and CDR2: LGHNT, FRNRAP. CDR3 bases: TGTGCTAGTGGTTTAGTGGTGATGGGGGACGGGGGGACCCTCCGTTACAATGAGCAGTTCTTC. It codes for CASGLVVMGDGGTLRYNEQFF. Full variable domain (outside the CDR3, taken from reference TRBV12-5 and TRBJ2-1): DARVTQTPRHKVTEMGQEVTMRCQPILGHNTVFWYRQTMMQGLELLAYFRNRAPLDDSGMPKDRFSAEMPDATLATLKIQPSEPRDSAVYFCASGLVVMGDGGTLRYNEQFFGPGTRLTVL.

The V call is TRBV27, the J call TRBJ2-7; tentatively, D is TRBD2 (5 bases). CDR3 length equals 15 residues. The germline V gene encodes CDR1 MNHEY and CDR2 SMNVEV (reference sequence). Trimming pared 5 bases from V and 2 bases from J, leaving 16 bases between. CDR3 region: CASSGPGRGTYEQYF. The DNA of the CDR3 is TGTGCCAGCAGTGGACCCGGTCGAGGGACCTACGAGCAGTACTTC.